This T cell receptor beta chain was recovered during a study of cytomegalovirus exposure and HLA in healthy donors. With 60 Vbeta and 13 Jbeta primers, the PCR was carried out. TCRdb keeps only in-frame clones here, not all; method: immunoSEQ multiplex PCR. This sample has 170,000 or so clones, with about 83% found just once. This CDR3 has 10 residues. Germline CDR1 is GTSNPN and CDR2 is SVGIG (reference sequence). The chain recombines TRBV30 with TRBJ2-5, with unresolved D. The J call may be faulty, since TRBJ2-7 better matches the DNA end. Material: PBMCs. The TCR was taken from a girl aged 10 to 17 in good health and CMV-seropositive. In nucleotides, the CDR3 is TGTGCCTGGAGTGACCACGAGCAGTACTTC. It specifies CAWSDHEQYF.